The present entry profiles one T cell receptor (beta chain) with its context. Its antigen is undetermined. This sample was included in a study of regulatory dendritic cells for organ transplantation. Notes on the study in general: Mature dendritic cells appeared to drive more memory CD8+ clonal expansion than regulatory ones.

Deletions cut 1 base from V and 6 bases from J, with 10 bases between. CDR1 is SGHAT and CDR2 is FQNNGV in the germline V gene. This CDR3 has 13 amino acids. Method: immunoSEQ multiplex PCR; TCRdb's copy keeps in-frame clones and lacks some. The sample lists 11,000 or so clones, about 75% occurring once. Sequencing used memory CD8+ T cells from blood. Subset here: CD45RO+ memory T cells. The chain carries TRBV11-2 and TRBJ2-7; D gene unclear. The clonotype originates from a human donor in good health. The CDR3 spells CASSLGAGREQYF. CDR3 in DNA: TGTGCCAGCAGCTTAGGGGCAGGCCGCGAGCAGTACTTC. Complete variable domain (other parts from reference TRBV11-2 and TRBJ2-7): EAGVAQSPRYKIIEKRQSVAFWCNPISGHATLYWYQQILGQGPKLLIQFQNNGVVDDSQLPKDRFSAERLKGVDSTLKIQPAKLEDSAVYLCASSLGAGREQYFGPGTRLTVT.